This T cell receptor beta chain was sequenced in a study of cytomegalovirus exposure and HLA in healthy donors. V was pared by 3 bases and J by 9 bases, with 3 bases of the junction left unmatched. The CDR3 is made up of 14 amino acids. Germline CDR1 and CDR2: LNHDA and SQIVND (reference sequence). TCRdb's copy holds only in-frame clones and misses some; the assay was immunoSEQ multiplex PCR. The sample carries over 150,000 clones, over 85% recorded once. The V gene is TRBV19, the J gene TRBJ2-1; TRBD2 agrees at 12 bases. The source is a woman aged 18-35 years in good health and CMV-seropositive. The sequencing sample was made of PBMCs. CDR3 residues: CASSIWTSGTEQFF. CDR3 in DNA: TGTGCCAGTAGTATCTGGACTAGCGGGACTGAGCAGTTCTTC.